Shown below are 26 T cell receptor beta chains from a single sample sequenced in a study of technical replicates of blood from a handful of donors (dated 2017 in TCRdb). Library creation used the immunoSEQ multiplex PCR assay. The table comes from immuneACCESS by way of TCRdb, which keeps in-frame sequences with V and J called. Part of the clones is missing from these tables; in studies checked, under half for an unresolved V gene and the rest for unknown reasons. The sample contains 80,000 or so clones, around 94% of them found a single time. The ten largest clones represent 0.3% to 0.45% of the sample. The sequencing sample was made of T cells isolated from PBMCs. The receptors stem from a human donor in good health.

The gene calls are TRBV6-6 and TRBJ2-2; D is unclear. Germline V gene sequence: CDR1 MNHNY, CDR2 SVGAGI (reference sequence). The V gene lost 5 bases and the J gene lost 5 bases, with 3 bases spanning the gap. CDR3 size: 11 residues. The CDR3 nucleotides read TGTGCCAGCAGTGAGACCGGGGAGCTGTTTTTT. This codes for CASSETGELFF.

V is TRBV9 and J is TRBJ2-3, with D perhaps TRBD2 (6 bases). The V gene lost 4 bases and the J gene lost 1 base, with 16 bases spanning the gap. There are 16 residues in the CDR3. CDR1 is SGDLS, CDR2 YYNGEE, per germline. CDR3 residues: CASSPPAGSGTDTQYF. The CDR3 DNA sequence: TGTGCCAGCAGCCCTCCCGCGGGGAGCGGCACAGATACGCAGTATTTT. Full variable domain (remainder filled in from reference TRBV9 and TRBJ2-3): DSGVTQTPKHLITATGQRVTLRCSPRSGDLSVYWYQQSLDQGLQFLIQYYNGEERAKGNILERFSAQQFPDLHSELNLSSLELGDSALYFCASSPPAGSGTDTQYFGPGTRLTVL.

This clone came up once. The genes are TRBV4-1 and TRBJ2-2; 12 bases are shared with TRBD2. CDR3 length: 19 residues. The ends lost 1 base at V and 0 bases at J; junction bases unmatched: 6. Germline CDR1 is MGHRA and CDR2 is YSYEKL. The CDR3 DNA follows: TGCGCCAGCAGCCAAGTGGGACTAGCGGGTCCAACGAACACCGGGGAGCTGTTTTTT. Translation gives CASSQVGLAGPTNTGELFF.

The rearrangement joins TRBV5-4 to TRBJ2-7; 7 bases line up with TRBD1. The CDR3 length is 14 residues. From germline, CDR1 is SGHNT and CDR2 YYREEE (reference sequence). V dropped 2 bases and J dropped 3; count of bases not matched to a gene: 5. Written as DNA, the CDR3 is TGTGCCAGCAGCTTCGGGACAGAAAACTACGAGCAGTACTTC. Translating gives CASSFGTENYEQYF. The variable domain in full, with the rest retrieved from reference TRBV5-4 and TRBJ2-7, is ETGVTQSPTHLIKTRGQQVTLRCSSQSGHNTVSWYQQALGQGPQFIFQYYREEENGRGNFPPRFSGLQFPNYSSELNVNALELDDSALYLCASSFGTENYEQYFGPGTRLTVT.

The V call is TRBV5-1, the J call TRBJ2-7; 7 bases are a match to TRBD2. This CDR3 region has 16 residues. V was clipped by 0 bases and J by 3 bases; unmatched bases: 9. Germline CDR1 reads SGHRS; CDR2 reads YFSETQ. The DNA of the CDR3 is TGCGCCAGCAGCTTGGAAATCAGCGGGACGGACTACGAGCAGTACTTC. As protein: CASSLEISGTDYEQYF.

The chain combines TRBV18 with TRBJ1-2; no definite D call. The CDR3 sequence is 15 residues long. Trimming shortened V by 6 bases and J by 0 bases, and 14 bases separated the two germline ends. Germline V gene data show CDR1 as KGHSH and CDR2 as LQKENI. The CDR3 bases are TGTGCCAGCTCGCCCTCGAGGGCCGCTAACTATGGCTACACCTTC. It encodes CASSPSRAANYGYTF.

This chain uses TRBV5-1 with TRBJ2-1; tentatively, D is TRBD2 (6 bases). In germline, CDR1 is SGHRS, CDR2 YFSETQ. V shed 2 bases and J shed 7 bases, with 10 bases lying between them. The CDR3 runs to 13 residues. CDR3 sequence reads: CASSFPRGNEQFF. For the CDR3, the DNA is TGCGCCAGCAGCTTCCCTCGGGGGAATGAGCAGTTCTTC.

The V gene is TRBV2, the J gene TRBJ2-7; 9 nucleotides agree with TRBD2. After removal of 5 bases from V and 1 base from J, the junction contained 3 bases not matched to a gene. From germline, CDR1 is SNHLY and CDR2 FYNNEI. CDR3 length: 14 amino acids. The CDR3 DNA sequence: TGTGCCAGCAGTCCAGGACTAGCGTCCTACGAGCAGTACTTC. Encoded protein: CASSPGLASYEQYF.

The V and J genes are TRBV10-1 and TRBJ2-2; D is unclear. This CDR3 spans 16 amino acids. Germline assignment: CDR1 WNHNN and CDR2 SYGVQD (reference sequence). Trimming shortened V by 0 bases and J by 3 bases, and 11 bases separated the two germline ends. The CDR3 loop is CASSESRVLYTGELFF. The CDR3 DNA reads TGCGCCAGCAGTGAGTCCCGGGTACTGTACACCGGGGAGCTGTTTTTT.

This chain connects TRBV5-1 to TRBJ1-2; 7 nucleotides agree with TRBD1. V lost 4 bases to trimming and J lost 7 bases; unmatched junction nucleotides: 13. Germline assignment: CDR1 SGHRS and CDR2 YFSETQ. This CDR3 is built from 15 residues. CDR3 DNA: TGCGCCAGCAGCCTATATGACAGGGAAGGAAGTGGCTACACCTTC. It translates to CASSLYDREGSGYTF.

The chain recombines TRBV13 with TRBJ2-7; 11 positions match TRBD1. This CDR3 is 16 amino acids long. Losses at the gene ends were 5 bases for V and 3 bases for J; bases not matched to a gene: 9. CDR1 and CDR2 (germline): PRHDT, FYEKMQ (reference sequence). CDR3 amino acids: CASSAPPGQGVYEQYF. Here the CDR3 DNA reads TGTGCCAGCAGCGCTCCACCGGGACAGGGGGTCTACGAGCAGTACTTC.

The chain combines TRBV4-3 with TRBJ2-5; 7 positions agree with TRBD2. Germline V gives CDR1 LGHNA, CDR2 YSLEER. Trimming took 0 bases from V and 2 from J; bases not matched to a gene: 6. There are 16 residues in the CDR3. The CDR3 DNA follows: TGCGCCAGCAGCCAAGATAGCGGGCGGGATCAAGAGACCCAGTACTTC. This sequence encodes CASSQDSGRDQETQYF.

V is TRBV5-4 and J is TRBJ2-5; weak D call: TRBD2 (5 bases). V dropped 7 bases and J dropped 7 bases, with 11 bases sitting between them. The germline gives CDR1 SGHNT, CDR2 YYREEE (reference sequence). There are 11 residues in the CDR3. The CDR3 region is CASDVEGTQYF. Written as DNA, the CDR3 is TGTGCCAGCGATGTCGAGGGGACCCAGTACTTC.

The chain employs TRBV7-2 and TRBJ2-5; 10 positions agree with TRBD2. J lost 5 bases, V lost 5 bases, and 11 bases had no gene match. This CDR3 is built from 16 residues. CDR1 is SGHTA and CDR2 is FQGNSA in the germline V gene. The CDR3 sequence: CASSPTSGIDWETQYF. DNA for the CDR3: TGTGCCAGCAGCCCTACTAGCGGGATCGATTGGGAGACCCAGTACTTC.

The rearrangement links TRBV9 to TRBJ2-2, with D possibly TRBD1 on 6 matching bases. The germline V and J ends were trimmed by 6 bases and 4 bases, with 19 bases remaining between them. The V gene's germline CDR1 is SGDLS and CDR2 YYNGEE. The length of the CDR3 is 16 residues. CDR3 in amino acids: CASTQRGNPTTGELFF. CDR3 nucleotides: TGTGCCAGCACCCAAAGGGGGAACCCAACCACCGGGGAGCTGTTTTTT.

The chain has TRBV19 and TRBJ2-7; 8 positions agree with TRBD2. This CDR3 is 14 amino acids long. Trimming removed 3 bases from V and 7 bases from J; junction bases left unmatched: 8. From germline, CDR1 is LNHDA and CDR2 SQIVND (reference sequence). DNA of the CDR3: TGTGCCAGTAGTATTTCTGGGACTAGTCGGGAGCAGTACTTC. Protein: CASSISGTSREQYF.

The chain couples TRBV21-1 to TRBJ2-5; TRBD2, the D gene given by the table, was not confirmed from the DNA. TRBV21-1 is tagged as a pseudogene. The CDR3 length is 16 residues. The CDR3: CASSKCPAGGQETQYF. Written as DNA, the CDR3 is TGTGCCAGCAGCAAATGTCCAGCGGGAGGGCAAGAGACCCAGTACTTC.

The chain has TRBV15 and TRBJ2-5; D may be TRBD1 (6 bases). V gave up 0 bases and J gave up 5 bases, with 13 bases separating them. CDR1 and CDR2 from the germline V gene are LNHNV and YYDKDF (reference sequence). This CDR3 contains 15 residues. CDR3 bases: TGTGCCACCAGCAGAGACAGGGGAATCGGGGAGACCCAGTACTTC. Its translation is CATSRDRGIGETQYF.

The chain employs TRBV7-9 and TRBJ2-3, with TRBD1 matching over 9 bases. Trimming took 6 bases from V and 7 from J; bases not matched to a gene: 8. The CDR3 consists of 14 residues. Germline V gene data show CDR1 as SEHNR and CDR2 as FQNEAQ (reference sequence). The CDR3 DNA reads TGTGCCAGCAGACCCGGGACAGGGATCCATACGCAGTATTTT. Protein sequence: CASRPGTGIHTQYF.

In nucleotides, the CDR3 is TGTGCCAGCACCCCGGGACAGGGCAGGGAGACCCAGTACTTC. It encodes CASTPGQGRETQYF. This chain connects TRBV6-1 to TRBJ2-5; 9 nucleotides line up with TRBD1. V gave up 7 bases and J gave up 5 bases; unmatched junction bases: 8. The CDR3 is 14 amino acids. The germline V gene encodes CDR1 MNHNS and CDR2 SASEGT.

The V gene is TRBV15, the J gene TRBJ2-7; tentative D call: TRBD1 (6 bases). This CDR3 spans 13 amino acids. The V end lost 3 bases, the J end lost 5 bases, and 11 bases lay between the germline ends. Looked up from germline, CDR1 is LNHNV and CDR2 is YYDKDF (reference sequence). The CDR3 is CATSRGAGDEQYF. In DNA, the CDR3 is TGTGCCACCAGCAGGGGGGCAGGGGACGAGCAGTACTTC. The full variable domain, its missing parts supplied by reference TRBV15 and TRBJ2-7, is DAMVIQNPRYQVTQFGKPVTLSCSQTLNHNVMYWYQQKSSQAPKLLFHYYDKDFNNEADTPDNFQSRRPNTSFCFLDIRSPGLGDTAMYLCATSRGAGDEQYFGPGTRLTVT.

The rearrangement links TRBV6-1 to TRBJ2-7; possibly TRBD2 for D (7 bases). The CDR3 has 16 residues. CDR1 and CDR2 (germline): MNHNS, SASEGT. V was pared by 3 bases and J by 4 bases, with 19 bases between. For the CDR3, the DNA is TGTGCCAGCAGTGACCCATTAGGGGGGAGGGATTACGAGCAGTACTTC. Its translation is CASSDPLGGRDYEQYF.

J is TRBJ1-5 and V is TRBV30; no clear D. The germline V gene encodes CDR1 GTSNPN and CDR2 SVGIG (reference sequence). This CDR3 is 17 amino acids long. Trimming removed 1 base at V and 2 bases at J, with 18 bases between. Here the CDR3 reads CAWSDGLWNTRNQPQHF. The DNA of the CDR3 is TGTGCCTGGAGTGACGGACTCTGGAACACCCGCAATCAGCCCCAGCATTTT.

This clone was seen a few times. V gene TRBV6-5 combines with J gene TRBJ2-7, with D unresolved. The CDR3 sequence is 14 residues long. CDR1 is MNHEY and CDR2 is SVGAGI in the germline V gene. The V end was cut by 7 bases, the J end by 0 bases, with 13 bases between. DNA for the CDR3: TGTGCCAGCACCCGTTCAGCTAGCTCCTACGAGCAGTACTTC. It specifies CASTRSASSYEQYF.

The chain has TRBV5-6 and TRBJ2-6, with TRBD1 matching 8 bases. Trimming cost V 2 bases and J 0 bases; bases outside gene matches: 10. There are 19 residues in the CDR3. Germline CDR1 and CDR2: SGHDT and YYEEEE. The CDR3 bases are TGTGCCAGCAGCTTTGTATTGGACAGGGAAATCTCTGGGGCCAACGTCCTGACTTTC. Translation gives CASSFVLDREISGANVLTF.

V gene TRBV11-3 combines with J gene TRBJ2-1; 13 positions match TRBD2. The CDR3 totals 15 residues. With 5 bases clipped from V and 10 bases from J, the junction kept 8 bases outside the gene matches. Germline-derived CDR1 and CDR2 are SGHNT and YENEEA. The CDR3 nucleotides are TGTGCCAGCAGCCCAGGACTAGCGGGAGTTGGGGAGCAGTTCTTC. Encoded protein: CASSPGLAGVGEQFF.